This TCR beta chain originates from a study of molecular identifiers for immune sequencing clone quantification. This clonotype was picked up many times. TCRdb reprocessed the PCR reads with MiXCR, giving one entry per CDR3 protein. In the table there are some 650,000 distinct CDR3 sequences, just under 20% of which are singletons. This sequence originates from a human donor in good health. Some libraries in this study had Jurkat cell RNA spiked in. Input material: naive CD8+ T cells from blood, with Jurkat cell RNA spiked in. Noted subset: FACS-sorted CD8+CD4-CCR7+CD45RA+ naive T cells.

DNA of the CDR3: TGCGCCAGCAGCCAACTCGGGGTGACTGGGGCCAACGTCCTGACTTTC. Protein product: CASSQLGVTGANVLTF. V usage is TRBV4-3 and J usage is TRBJ2-6, with D perhaps TRBD2 (5 bases). The ends were cut back, 2 bases at V and 2 bases at J, with 10 bases in the middle. The CDR3 extends over 16 amino acids. The V gene's germline CDR1 is LGHNA and CDR2 YSLEER.